This passage covers 10 T cell receptor beta chains from one sample sequenced in a study of blood T cell repertoires in COVID-19. The repertoire was sequenced with immunoSEQ multiplex PCR; TCRdb's copy has only in-frame clones and lacks some. The sample carries some 97,000 clones, about 85% recorded once. The sample consisted of peripheral blood. The receptors shown here come from a man aged 50-60 years with active or convalescent COVID-19.

The chain employs TRBV12-3 or TRBV12-4 and TRBJ2-5; D remains ambiguous. The V gene lost 1 base and the J gene lost 4 bases, with 7 bases spanning the gap. The CDR3 covers 13 residues. The CDR3 bases are TGTGCCAGCAGTTTAGTTATCCGAGAGACCCAGTACTTC. This translates into CASSLVIRETQYF.

The J gene is TRBJ2-5, the V gene TRBV19, with D hard to call. This CDR3 comprises 13 residues. V dropped 5 bases and J dropped 1 base, with 8 bases sitting between them. CDR1 LNHDA and CDR2 SQIVND come from the germline V gene (reference sequence). CDR3 in amino acids: CASSWALQETQYF. The CDR3 DNA reads as TGTGCCAGTAGTTGGGCACTCCAAGAGACCCAGTACTTC.

V gene TRBV19 combines with J gene TRBJ1-2; 8 nucleotides line up with TRBD1. After removal of 11 bases from V and 7 bases from J, the junction contained 9 bases not matched to a gene. The length of the CDR3 is 12 residues. In germline, CDR1 is LNHDA, CDR2 SQIVND (reference sequence). The CDR3 DNA sequence: TGTGCCGTCGGACAGGGCCTGGGTGGCTACACCTTC. This sequence encodes CAVGQGLGGYTF.

The chain carries TRBV27 and TRBJ1-5; 8 nucleotides match TRBD1. Germline V gene sequence: CDR1 MNHEY, CDR2 SMNVEV (reference sequence). The CDR3 runs 14 residues. With 4 bases clipped from V and 5 bases from J, the junction kept 4 bases outside the gene matches. CDR3 nucleotide sequence: TGTGCCAGCAGTTCACTACAGGGGGATCAGCCCCAGCATTTT. Translating it yields CASSSLQGDQPQHF.

This clone was seen a few times. This chain uses TRBV29-1 with TRBJ2-2, with D maybe TRBD1 (6 bases). Germline CDR1 reads SQVTM; CDR2 reads ANQGSEA. V lost 5 bases, J lost 2 bases, and 9 bases lay in between. CDR3 length equals 13 residues. DNA for the CDR3: TGCAGCGTTCCGGACAGAAACACCGGGGAGCTGTTTTTT. Translation gives CSVPDRNTGELFF.

This clone appeared a few times. The genes are TRBV13 and TRBJ2-1; the match to TRBD2 covers 9 bases. Germline lookup yields CDR1 PRHDT and CDR2 FYEKMQ (reference sequence). The CDR3 has 16 residues. J was trimmed by 3 bases and V by 5 bases; bases with no gene match: 8. CDR3 sequence reads: CASSQAGLANYNEQFF. In nucleotides, the CDR3 is TGTGCCAGCAGCCAAGCAGGACTAGCGAACTACAATGAGCAGTTCTTC.

The V and J genes are TRBV11-3 and TRBJ1-2; a possible D gene is TRBD1 (6 bases). The CDR3 has 18 residues. From germline, CDR1 is SGHNT and CDR2 YENEEA. Trimming shortened V by 0 bases and J by 0 bases, and 17 bases separated the two germline ends. The CDR3 DNA sequence: TGTGCCAGCAGCTTAGATTGGGGGCAGGAGAATCCTAACTATGGCTACACCTTC. Its translation: CASSLDWGQENPNYGYTF.

The chain carries TRBV19 and TRBJ2-2; 10 nucleotides align to TRBD2. V shed 1 base, J shed 6 bases, and the junction held 5 bases outside the gene matches. The CDR3 is made up of 16 amino acids. Germline CDR1 and CDR2: LNHDA and SQIVND (reference sequence). Here the CDR3 DNA reads TGTGCCAGTAGTATAGGGCGGCTAGCGGGAGCCGGGGAGCTGTTTTTT. Amino acid sequence: CASSIGRLAGAGELFF. Full variable domain (rest looked up from reference TRBV19 and TRBJ2-2): DGGITQSPKYLFRKEGQNVTLSCEQNLNHDAMYWYRQDPGQGLRLIYYSQIVNDFQKGDIAEGYSVSREKKESFPLTVTSAQKNPTAFYLCASSIGRLAGAGELFFGEGSRLTVL.

The V call is TRBV14, the J call TRBJ1-2, with 8 positions matching TRBD1. In germline, CDR1 is SGHDN, CDR2 FVKESK. The length of the CDR3 is 13 residues. Trimming removed 2 bases from V and 6 bases from J; junction bases left unmatched: 2. CDR3 protein: CASSQRQGNGYTF. The CDR3 DNA reads TGTGCCAGCAGCCAACGACAGGGGAATGGCTACACCTTC.

On this clone: The sample holds other DNA sequences that translate to the same CDR3. V and J are TRBV4-1 and TRBJ2-1, with 10 bases that match TRBD2. Germline V gives CDR1 MGHRA, CDR2 YSYEKL. The CDR3 has 17 amino acids. The V and J ends lost 1 base and 6 bases, in that order; junction bases with no gene match: 9. DNA of the CDR3: TGCGCCAGCAGCCAAGTCTTACTAGCGGGACGGGGCAATGAGCAGTTCTTC. This translates into CASSQVLLAGRGNEQFF.